This T cell receptor (beta chain) was sequenced during a study of cytomegalovirus exposure and HLA in healthy donors. The PCR used 60 Vbeta and 13 Jbeta primers. Assay used: immunoSEQ multiplex PCR; TCRdb lists only in-frame clones, some missing. Of over 200,000 clones in the sample, nearly 80% were seen once. The CDR3 is 17 amino acids. Per the germline V gene, CDR1 is LNHNV and CDR2 is YYDKDF (reference sequence). V was clipped by 2 bases and J by 4 bases; unmatched bases: 7. A word on this clone: The antigen is undetermined.

Overall study findings and caveats: Follow-up analysis found HLA locus-dependent TCR association rates, highest for DRB1 and lowest for HLA-C.

This chain uses TRBV15 with TRBJ2-1; 11 bases are a match to TRBD2. The sequence derives from a male donor in good health and CMV-seronegative. Sequenced input: PBMCs. The CDR3 here is CATSRLRGLAGYNEQFF. The DNA of the CDR3 is TGTGCCACCAGCAGATTGAGAGGACTAGCGGGTTACAATGAGCAGTTCTTC.